These 27 T cell receptor beta chains share one sample of origin, sequenced in a study of blood T cell repertoires in COVID-19. Profiled with immunoSEQ multiplex PCR; TCRdb holds only in-frame clones, not every one. The repertoire holds some 110,000 clones, with over 75% as singletons. Sequences were obtained from peripheral blood. Source of these receptors: a man aged 50-59 years with acute or convalescent COVID-19.

The chain uses TRBV25-1 and TRBJ2-7; D remains ambiguous. This CDR3 comprises 10 residues. V was cut by 5 bases and J by 4 bases, with 3 bases left in between. The germline gives CDR1 MGHDK, CDR2 SYGVNS. This CDR3 is CASSLYEQYF. The DNA of the CDR3 is TGTGCCAGCAGTTTATACGAGCAGTACTTC.

The rearrangement links TRBV6-5 to TRBJ2-5; no reliable D call. V lost 6 bases to trimming and J lost 5 bases, with 13 bases between them. The CDR3 runs to 13 residues. Germline-derived CDR1 and CDR2 are MNHEY and SVGAGI. CDR3 in amino acids: CASRRSGVETQYF. In nucleotides, the CDR3 is TGTGCCAGCAGAAGGTCGGGTGTTGAGACCCAGTACTTC.

The gene calls are TRBV9 and TRBJ1-1; D is possibly TRBD1 (5 bases). V dropped 4 bases and J dropped 3 bases, with 16 bases sitting between them. Germline CDR1 is SGDLS and CDR2 is YYNGEE. This CDR3 is 15 amino acids long. The CDR3 here is CASSRGTLSHTEAFF. CDR3 nucleotides: TGTGCCAGCAGCCGAGGGACTCTTTCTCACACTGAAGCTTTCTTT. The variable domain in full, completed from reference TRBV9 and TRBJ1-1, reads DSGVTQTPKHLITATGQRVTLRCSPRSGDLSVYWYQQSLDQGLQFLIQYYNGEERAKGNILERFSAQQFPDLHSELNLSSLELGDSALYFCASSRGTLSHTEAFFGQGTRLTVV.

This clone has just one count. V usage is TRBV7-9 and J usage is TRBJ1-2; D uncertain. This CDR3 comprises 15 residues. The V and J ends lost 1 base and 4 bases respectively, with 13 bases between them. CDR1 and CDR2 (germline): SEHNR, FQNEAQ (reference sequence). The CDR3: CASSLVSLHSYGYTF. The CDR3 DNA is TGTGCCAGCAGCTTAGTTTCACTCCATAGCTATGGCTACACCTTC.

This chain connects TRBV5-1 to TRBJ2-5; D is perhaps TRBD1 (6 bases). V lost 4 bases to trimming and J lost 1 base, with 14 bases between them. Germline V lookup: CDR1 SGHRS, CDR2 YFSETQ. The length of the CDR3 is 15 residues. CDR3 sequence: CASSPGAVLQETQYF. CDR3 coding DNA: TGCGCCAGCAGCCCAGGGGCAGTCCTCCAAGAGACCCAGTACTTC.

The rearrangement joins TRBV5-1 to TRBJ2-1; D is unresolved. The CDR3 spans 17 residues. Trimming took 0 bases from V and 7 from J, leaving 20 bases between them. The germline V gene has CDR1 SGHRS and CDR2 YFSETQ. The DNA for the CDR3 is TGCGCCAGCAGCTTGGCCGGAAGCAGGATACCCTCGAATGAGCAGTTCTTC. Translated, it gives CASSLAGSRIPSNEQFF.

The genes are TRBV6-5 and TRBJ2-7; TRBD2 might be the D (7 bases). The CDR3 contains 14 residues. Germline values: CDR1 MNHEY, CDR2 SVGAGI. Trimming left V 2 bases short and J 3 bases short, with 11 bases between. CDR3 sequence reads: CASSYAGAHYEQYF. Here the CDR3 DNA reads TGTGCCAGCAGTTACGCGGGGGCGCACTACGAGCAGTACTTC.

This chain connects TRBV7-9 to TRBJ1-3, with a possible D match to TRBD1 (6 bases). The length of the CDR3 is 15 residues. Trimming left V 5 bases short and J 0 bases short, with 11 bases between. CDR1 is SEHNR, CDR2 FQNEAQ, per germline (reference sequence). Here the CDR3 DNA reads TGTGCCAGCAGCCCACAGGGAAGCTCTGGAAACACCATATATTTT. It translates to CASSPQGSSGNTIYF.

This clone was counted once. V gene TRBV28 combines with J gene TRBJ2-7; 7 bases are a match to TRBD1. Germline V CDR1 and CDR2: MDHEN, SYDVKM. The CDR3 extends over 14 amino acids. V dropped 5 bases and J dropped 2; count of bases not matched to a gene: 6. CDR3 loop: CASSTPGTAYEQYF. The CDR3 DNA reads as TGTGCCAGCAGTACCCCCGGGACAGCCTACGAGCAGTACTTC.

The chain has TRBV5-1 and TRBJ2-1; D remains unclear. The germline CDR1 and CDR2 sequences are SGHRS and YFSETQ. Trimming took off 4 bases at V and 0 bases at J, with 11 bases between the two ends. This CDR3 has 15 residues. The CDR3 loop is CASSTDLSSYNEQFF. In DNA form, the CDR3 reads TGCGCCAGCAGCACTGACTTAAGCTCCTACAATGAGCAGTTCTTC.

This clone was observed a single time. The V call is TRBV6-4, the J call TRBJ1-1, with TRBD1 matching over 7 bases. The length of the CDR3 is 13 residues. Per germline, CDR1 MRHNA and CDR2 SNTAGT. V lost 6 bases and J lost 3; bases outside the gene matches: 4. In nucleotides, the CDR3 is TGTGCCAGCAGATATACAGGGGACACTGAAGCTTTCTTT. It is translated as CASRYTGDTEAFF.

J is TRBJ2-2 and V is TRBV7-3, with D perhaps TRBD2 (5 bases). V lost 0 bases and J 1 base, leaving 9 bases between the germline ends. CDR1 is SGHTA, CDR2 FQGTGA, per germline. The CDR3 has 16 amino acids. In DNA, the CDR3 is TGTGCCAGCAGCTTAACGGGAGCCCAGAACACCGGGGAGCTGTTTTTT. Amino acid sequence: CASSLTGAQNTGELFF.

This clone was counted a single time. The chain links TRBV7-3 to TRBJ2-3; 7 nucleotides match TRBD2. V lost 5 bases, J lost 2 bases, and 7 bases stayed unmatched. The length of the CDR3 is 15 residues. Germline V gene data show CDR1 as SGHTA and CDR2 as FQGTGA. This CDR3 reads CASSPSGYTTDTQYF. In DNA, the CDR3 is TGTGCCAGCAGCCCTAGCGGATATACCACAGATACGCAGTATTTT.

This rearrangement joins TRBV6-5 to TRBJ2-6; weak D call: TRBD1 (5 bases). Trimming took off 4 bases at V and 0 bases at J, with 7 bases between the two ends. Germline V gene data show CDR1 as MNHEY and CDR2 as SVGAGI. The CDR3 is 15 residues long. The CDR3 region has the DNA TGTGCCAGCAGTTTCCAGGGCTCTGGGGCCAACGTCCTGACTTTC. Amino acid sequence: CASSFQGSGANVLTF.

This chain uses TRBV19 with TRBJ2-5, with 13 bases lining up with TRBD2. V was clipped by 10 bases and J by 7 bases; unmatched bases: 6. CDR1 is LNHDA and CDR2 is SQIVND in the germline V gene (reference sequence). The CDR3 extends over 13 amino acids. The CDR3 here is CAIGTSGVGTQYF. In nucleotides, the CDR3 is TGTGCCATTGGGACTAGCGGGGTGGGGACCCAGTACTTC.

This clone occurred a few times. CDR3 sequence: CASSLSGQGKPNQPQHF. The CDR3 coding sequence is TGTGCCAGCAGTTTATCGGGGCAGGGCAAACCCAATCAGCCCCAGCATTTT. This chain joins TRBV27 and TRBJ1-5, with D tentatively TRBD1 (5 bases). The CDR3 has 17 residues. Germline loops: CDR1 MNHEY, CDR2 SMNVEV (reference sequence). The V gene lost 0 bases and the J gene lost 3 bases, with 15 bases spanning the gap.

The chain joins TRBV27 to TRBJ2-3; 7 positions match TRBD1. With V trimmed by 4 bases and J by 0 bases, 7 bases remained unmatched. Per germline, CDR1 MNHEY and CDR2 SMNVEV (reference sequence). This CDR3 comprises 16 residues. The CDR3 DNA reads TGTGCCAGCAGTTCTTTCCGGGACAGTAGCACAGATACGCAGTATTTT. Its translation: CASSSFRDSSTDTQYF.

This sequence joins TRBV7-3 and TRBJ2-3; no reliable D call. The CDR3 covers 13 residues. Trimming took 2 bases from V and 1 from J, leaving 4 bases between them. CDR1 and CDR2 from the germline V gene are SGHTA and FQGTGA. The CDR3 DNA sequence: TGTGCCAGCAGCTTAGGCCGCACAGATACGCAGTATTTT. This encodes CASSLGRTDTQYF.

This chain links TRBV11-2 with TRBJ2-7; 7 nucleotides line up with TRBD1. Germline lookup yields CDR1 SGHAT and CDR2 FQNNGV. This CDR3 region has 14 residues. V lost 5 bases to trimming and J lost 4 bases; unmatched junction nucleotides: 8. The CDR3 region is CASSPRQGTYEQYF. CDR3 bases: TGTGCCAGCAGCCCAAGACAGGGTACGTACGAGCAGTACTTC.

This clone appeared a few times. This chain uses TRBV2 with TRBJ1-1, with D possibly matching TRBD1 (5 bases). This CDR3 is 13 amino acids long. CDR1 is SNHLY, CDR2 FYNNEI, per germline. Deletions cut 4 bases from V and 1 base from J, with 7 bases between. DNA of the CDR3: TGTGCCAGCAGTGTGACAGCGAACACTGAAGCTTTCTTT. Protein sequence: CASSVTANTEAFF. The whole variable domain, filled in from reference TRBV2 and TRBJ1-1, reads EPEVTQTPSHQVTQMGQEVILRCVPISNHLYFYWYRQILGQKVEFLVSFYNNEISEKSEIFDDQFSVERPDGSNFTLKIRSTKLEDSAMYFCASSVTANTEAFFGQGTRLTVV.

The chain has TRBV27 and TRBJ1-2; the match to TRBD1 covers 7 bases. The CDR3 totals 13 residues. The trim removed 3 bases at V and 4 bases at J, leaving 2 bases unmatched. In germline, CDR1 is MNHEY, CDR2 SMNVEV (reference sequence). The CDR3: CASSLTGPYGYTF. The CDR3 DNA follows: TGTGCCAGCAGTTTGACAGGGCCCTATGGCTACACCTTC.

Only one count was recorded for this clone. V gene TRBV10-2 combines with J gene TRBJ1-1; D not certain. The CDR3 spans 12 residues. Trimming took off 3 bases at V and 8 bases at J, with 10 bases between the two ends. Per germline, CDR1 WSHSY and CDR2 SAAADI. The CDR3 bases are TGCGCCAGCAGTGACGGTCCCATCGAAGCTTTCTTT. This translates into CASSDGPIEAFF.

The chain carries TRBV7-2 and TRBJ1-2, with D perhaps matching TRBD1 (6 bases). Germline V CDR1 and CDR2: SGHTA, FQGNSA. The CDR3 sequence is 13 residues long. The ends were cut back, 0 bases at V and 9 bases at J, with 11 bases in the middle. The DNA for the CDR3 is TGTGCCAGCAGCTTAGCGATCCAGGGGAGCTACACCTTC. Protein product: CASSLAIQGSYTF.

This clone was seen more than once but under ten times. The chain has TRBV5-1 and TRBJ1-5; a weak D match, TRBD1 (5 bases). Trimming left V 2 bases short and J 2 bases short, with 8 bases between. The CDR3 sequence is 14 residues long. Looked up from germline, CDR1 is SGHRS and CDR2 is YFSETQ. For the CDR3, the DNA is TGCGCCAGCAGCTTAGGGGATGGCAATCAGCCCCAGCATTTT. Residues: CASSLGDGNQPQHF.

CDR3 region: CASSPRLAGGRELFF. The DNA for the CDR3 is TGTGCCAGCAGCCCCCGACTAGCGGGGGGGCGGGAGCTGTTTTTT. The gene calls are TRBV7-3 and TRBJ2-2, with 14 bases fitting TRBD2. Trimming at V came to 5 bases and at J to 9 bases, leaving 5 bases not matched to a gene. The CDR3 totals 15 residues. Germline V gene lookup returns CDR1 SGHTA and CDR2 FQGTGA.

This chain joins TRBV11-1 and TRBJ2-3; the D gene is possibly TRBD2 (5 bases). In germline, CDR1 is SGHAT, CDR2 FQDESV (reference sequence). The CDR3 runs to 14 residues. Trimming took off 1 base at V and 8 bases at J, with 13 bases between the two ends. The CDR3 region has the DNA TGTGCCAGCAGCTTAGTCCCTAGCCTAGGTACGCAGTATTTT. It codes for CASSLVPSLGTQYF.

J is TRBJ2-1 and V is TRBV28, with D perhaps TRBD1 (6 bases). Germline V gives CDR1 MDHEN, CDR2 SYDVKM. The CDR3 contains 15 residues. Deletions cut 3 bases from V and 8 bases from J, with 17 bases between. The CDR3 bases are TGTGCCAGCAGTTTGGTGCTAGGGGGAGACGATGAGCAGTTCTTC. It encodes CASSLVLGGDDEQFF.